Presented here are 2 T cell receptor beta chains from one specimen sequenced in a study of T cells in Graves' hyperthyroidism and ophthalmopathy. RNA transcripts gave rise to amplified TCR beta CDR3 regions. During a first-round RT-PCR of the TCR CDR3, the HTBI primer set was used. MiXCR, run by TCRdb on the multiplex PCR reads, gives a single entry per CDR3 protein. The sample lists some 350,000 distinct CDR3 sequences, 15% occurring once. The specimen sequenced was blood. Every receptor here comes from a woman in her fifties or sixties with Graves' ophthalmopathy.

This chain joins TRBV20-1 and TRBJ1-5; the D is unclear. Per the germline V gene, CDR1 is DFQATT and CDR2 is SNEGSKA (reference sequence). The CDR3 has 13 amino acids. V was shortened by 0 bases and J by 6 bases, with 9 bases between the two germline ends. The CDR3 reads CSAREEGSQPQHF. The CDR3 DNA follows: TGCAGTGCTAGAGAGGAGGGTTCTCAGCCCCAGCATTTT.

The chain carries TRBV27 and TRBJ2-7; a weak D match, TRBD1 (6 bases). The V end lost 6 bases, the J end lost 7 bases, and 16 bases lay between the germline ends. CDR3 length equals 13 residues. Germline-derived CDR1 and CDR2 are MNHEY and SMNVEV (reference sequence). CDR3 sequence reads: CASSLGQGWEQYF. The CDR3 nucleotides read TGTGCCAGCAGCTTAGGGCAGGGGTGGGAGCAGTACTTC.